The next 20 T cell receptor beta chains were all read from a single sample in a study of T-cell reconstitution after alpha-beta-depleted transplantation in children. Notes on the study in general: Reports say that about two months after transplant, the alpha-beta T cells came out of several hundred graft clones that had expanded.

The antigens for these receptors are not known. Unique molecular identifiers featured in how the TCRbeta library was prepared. From the PCR reads, TCRdb called clonotypes with MiXCR, one entry per CDR3 protein. The sample lists over 25,000 distinct CDR3 sequences; nearly 6.5% were seen once. Sequencing used peripheral blood, obtained 60 days after TCRalphabeta/CD19-depleted stem cell transplant. The receptor set was obtained from a child less than two years old who had a stem cell transplant for acute myeloid leukemia, so the T cells may come from the graft donor.

This clonotype occurred many times. This chain uses TRBV29-1 with TRBJ2-7, with 7 bases fitting TRBD1. Trimming at V came to 3 bases and at J to 2 bases, leaving 4 bases not matched to a gene. From germline, CDR1 is SQVTM and CDR2 ANQGSEA. This CDR3 spans 13 amino acids. Written as DNA, the CDR3 is TGCAGCGTTGAGACAGGGCCTACCTACGAGCAGTACTTC. Translated, it gives CSVETGPTYEQYF.

The gene calls are TRBV6-1 and TRBJ1-2; TRBD1 agrees at 8 bases. The CDR3 has 13 amino acids. Looked up from germline, CDR1 is MNHNS and CDR2 is SASEGT. Losses at the gene ends were 6 bases for V and 4 bases for J; bases not matched to a gene: 4. The CDR3 coding sequence is TGTGCCAGCAGCAGGACAGGGAGCTATGGCTACACCTTC. The encoded protein is CASSRTGSYGYTF.

In its sample, this clonotype was seen many times. The chain employs TRBV24-1 and TRBJ2-5, with 7 bases aligning to TRBD1. Germline V gene data show CDR1 as KGHDR and CDR2 as SFDVKD. V was clipped by 4 bases and J by 3 bases; unmatched bases: 1. The CDR3 length is 13 residues. The CDR3 nucleotides are TGTGCCACCAGTGACCAGGGGGAAGAGACCCAGTACTTC. Translated, it gives CATSDQGEETQYF.

The V call is TRBV3-1, the J call TRBJ2-3; D is undetermined. The CDR3 length is 15 residues. The V gene lost 4 bases and the J gene lost 4 bases, with 15 bases spanning the gap. Germline V gene lookup returns CDR1 LGHDT and CDR2 YNNKEL (reference sequence). CDR3 loop: CASSRRRAFPDTQYF. CDR3 DNA sequence: TGTGCCAGCAGCCGACGCAGAGCCTTCCCAGATACGCAGTATTTT.

The gene calls are TRBV2 and TRBJ2-5, with 10 bases lining up with TRBD2. The CDR3 spans 19 residues. CDR1 is SNHLY and CDR2 is FYNNEI in the germline V gene. J gave up 1 base and V 8 bases, and 19 bases lay outside the gene matches. The CDR3 DNA sequence: TGTGCCAGCTGTTTCATCCCTTACGGGACTAGCGCCTTCCAAGAGACCCAGTACTTC. This sequence encodes CASCFIPYGTSAFQETQYF.

This clonotype showed up many times. CDR3 loop: CASRGLADLETQYF. The CDR3 nucleotides read TGTGCCAGCAGGGGACTAGCGGATTTAGAGACCCAGTACTTC. The gene calls are TRBV6-5 and TRBJ2-5; 11 positions agree with TRBD2. Germline loops: CDR1 MNHEY, CDR2 SVGAGI. V lost 6 bases, J lost 4 bases, and 4 bases stayed unmatched. The CDR3 consists of 14 residues.

This clonotype was seen many times. The chain couples TRBV10-3 to TRBJ2-1; either TRBD1 or TRBD2 may supply D (5 bases each). CDR3 length: 15 amino acids. CDR1 ENHRY and CDR2 SYGVKD come from the germline V gene. The V end lost 10 bases, the J end lost 6 bases, and 22 bases lay between the germline ends. In DNA form, the CDR3 reads TGTGCCACCTGCACGCTCCGGGACGCATGCAATGAGCAGTTCTTC. It encodes CATCTLRDACNEQFF.

This clonotype was picked up many times. The V call is TRBV28, the J call TRBJ2-2; a weak D match, TRBD1 (5 bases). Trimming took 7 bases from V and 7 from J, leaving 13 bases between them. The CDR3 runs 13 residues. Germline assignment: CDR1 MDHEN and CDR2 SYDVKM. In DNA form, the CDR3 reads TGTGCCAGCAAGCAGGGTCTGGGCGGGGAGCTGTTTTTT. This codes for CASKQGLGGELFF.

The genes are TRBV7-2 and TRBJ1-5, with D tentatively TRBD1 (5 bases). The V end lost 0 bases, the J end lost 4 bases, and 13 bases lay between the germline ends. The germline gives CDR1 SGHTA, CDR2 FQGNSA. This CDR3 spans 16 amino acids. Written as DNA, the CDR3 is TGTGCCAGCAGCTTAGCGCGGGGGGTAGTTAATCAGCCCCAGCATTTT. It codes for CASSLARGVVNQPQHF.

This clonotype was found many times. This chain uses TRBV12-3 or TRBV12-4 with TRBJ2-7; 10 bases are a match to TRBD2. The CDR3 is 16 residues long. Losses at the gene ends were 5 bases for V and 1 base for J; bases not matched to a gene: 8. The CDR3 nucleotides are TGTGCCAGCAGTGGGGTTAGCGGGAGGTCATCCTACGAGCAGTACTTC. Residues: CASSGVSGRSSYEQYF.

In the case of this clonotype: This clone may be a read error of a much larger clone one base away. This sequence joins TRBV20-1 and TRBJ2-5; D is unclear. The CDR3 extends over 13 amino acids. Germline loops: CDR1 DFQATT, CDR2 SNEGSKA (reference sequence). The CDR3 coding sequence is TGCAGTGCTAGCCGAGCGCACCAAGAGACCCAGAACTTC. The encoded protein is CSASRAHQETQNF.

The table lists this clonotype with many counts. The chain carries TRBV15 and TRBJ2-3; 9 bases match TRBD2. This CDR3 has 16 amino acids. CDR1 is LNHNV, CDR2 YYDKDF, per germline (reference sequence). Trimming took 3 bases from V and 4 from J; bases not matched to a gene: 8. In DNA, the CDR3 is TGTGCCACCAGCAGGGGGCATAGCGGGAGTGCAGATACGCAGTATTTT. It specifies CATSRGHSGSADTQYF.

This clonotype was counted many times. The gene calls are TRBV5-1 and TRBJ2-2; D may be TRBD1 or TRBD2 (6 bases each). Germline CDR1 SGHRS, CDR2 YFSETQ. The V gene lost 2 bases and the J gene lost 6 bases, with 20 bases spanning the gap. CDR3 size: 17 residues. CDR3 DNA sequence: TGCGCCAGCAGCTTCCGAAAGGGGGACTTTGAGGCCGGGGAGCTGTTTTTT. Translating it yields CASSFRKGDFEAGELFF.

This clonotype was counted at least ten times. This chain connects TRBV11-2 to TRBJ2-5; perhaps D is TRBD1 or TRBD2 (5 bases each). This CDR3 has 15 residues. V was shortened by 0 bases and J by 3 bases, with 11 bases between the two germline ends. Germline lookup yields CDR1 SGHAT and CDR2 FQNNGV. CDR3 DNA: TGTGCCAGCAGCTTAGAGGGGGTACATGAAGAGACCCAGTACTTC. Its protein product is CASSLEGVHEETQYF. The full variable domain, its missing parts supplied by reference TRBV11-2 and TRBJ2-5, is EAGVAQSPRYKIIEKRQSVAFWCNPISGHATLYWYQQILGQGPKLLIQFQNNGVVDDSQLPKDRFSAERLKGVDSTLKIQPAKLEDSAVYLCASSLEGVHEETQYFGPGTRLLVL.

This clonotype has ten or more counts. The chain combines TRBV9 with TRBJ2-7; the match to TRBD2 covers 11 bases. The germline gives CDR1 SGDLS, CDR2 YYNGEE. This CDR3 region has 15 residues. After removal of 0 bases from V and 1 base from J, the junction contained 0 bases not matched to a gene. CDR3 in DNA: TGTGCCAGCAGCGTAGGGACTAGCGGGTCCTACGAGCAGTACTTC. Residues: CASSVGTSGSYEQYF.

This clonotype was detected ten times or more. The chain combines TRBV24-1 with TRBJ2-3; possible D gene TRBD2, 6 bases. Between the trimmed V and J ends, which lost 4 bases and 6 bases, there was a span of 7 bases. Germline V CDR1 and CDR2: KGHDR, SFDVKD. The CDR3 consists of 12 residues. The CDR3 DNA sequence: TGTGCCACCAGTGAGGCGGGGGATACGCAGTATTTT. This encodes CATSEAGDTQYF.

This clonotype was seen at least ten times. V usage is TRBV4-1 and J usage is TRBJ1-5; D ambiguous. Trimming took 1 base from V and 5 from J, leaving 12 bases between them. CDR3 length equals 15 residues. In germline, CDR1 is MGHRA, CDR2 YSYEKL. The CDR3 nucleotides are TGCGCCAGCAGCCAAGTACTCAGTCCCCATCAGCCCCAGCATTTT. Translation: CASSQVLSPHQPQHF.

This clonotype was seen only a few times. The genes are TRBV28 and TRBJ2-5; a possible D gene is TRBD1 (5 bases). The CDR3 runs 15 residues. CDR1 is MDHEN and CDR2 is SYDVKM in the germline V gene. Trimming stripped 1 base from V and 5 bases from J, with 14 bases between. The CDR3 loop reads CASSLYLQGSETQYF. The CDR3 DNA follows: TGTGCCAGCAGTTTATATCTTCAGGGAAGCGAGACCCAGTACTTC. The full variable domain, with the rest looked up from reference TRBV28 and TRBJ2-5, is DVKVTQSSRYLVKRTGEKVFLECVQDMDHENMFWYRQDPGLGLRLIYFSYDVKMKEKGDIPEGYSVSREKKERFSLILESASTNQTSMYLCASSLYLQGSETQYFGPGTRLLVL.

This clonotype has a count of ten or more. This sequence joins TRBV27 and TRBJ2-3; tentative D call: TRBD2 (6 bases). The CDR3 loop spans 15 amino acids. Trimming cost V 3 bases and J 5 bases, with 15 bases left between them. Germline lookup yields CDR1 MNHEY and CDR2 SMNVEV (reference sequence). CDR3 protein: CASSFRTGRGDTQYF. CDR3 in DNA: TGTGCCAGCAGTTTCAGAACGGGGCGGGGAGATACGCAGTATTTT.

The sample holds many counts of this clonotype. The chain couples TRBV7-9 to TRBJ2-3, with a tentative D call TRBD2 (5 bases). This CDR3 contains 15 residues. CDR1 and CDR2 (germline): SEHNR, FQNEAQ (reference sequence). The ends were cut back, 8 bases at V and 0 bases at J, with 15 bases in the middle. This chain's CDR3 is CASSLRGSSTDTQYF. The CDR3 DNA is TGTGCCAGCTCCCTTCGAGGGTCTAGCACAGATACGCAGTATTTT.